One and the same sample provided the 10 T cell receptor beta chains below, sequenced in a study of shared clonotypes between healthy human individuals (TCRdb year 2020). The library came from the immunoSEQ multiplex PCR assay. TCRdb limited this immuneACCESS table to in-frame rearrangements with V and J called. A share of clones is missing; checked studies link under half to unresolved V genes, and the rest is unexplained. The sample yields nearly 1 million clones; roughly 72% were counted once. Nearly 1.5% of the sample is taken by the ten largest. Sequencing input: memory CD4+ T cells sorted from blood. This sample's cell subset or site label indicates: CD45RA-negative fraction. The receptors stem from a man younger than 30 in good health.

The chain links TRBV9 to TRBJ2-7, with D tentatively TRBD1 (5 bases). Germline assignment: CDR1 SGDLS and CDR2 YYNGEE. Deletions cut 4 bases from V and 5 bases from J, with 28 bases between. The CDR3 runs to 18 residues. For the CDR3, the DNA is TGTGCCAGCAGCCTAGGTGGCTTGAAAGGGAAGGGGATTGACGAGCAGTACTTC. This encodes CASSLGGLKGKGIDEQYF. Full variable domain (remainder filled in from reference TRBV9 and TRBJ2-7): DSGVTQTPKHLITATGQRVTLRCSPRSGDLSVYWYQQSLDQGLQFLIQYYNGEERAKGNILERFSAQQFPDLHSELNLSSLELGDSALYFCASSLGGLKGKGIDEQYFGPGTRLTVT.

This sequence joins TRBV10-3 and TRBJ2-7; D perhaps matches TRBD2 (6 bases). CDR1 ENHRY and CDR2 SYGVKD come from the germline V gene. The CDR3 extends over 14 amino acids. V lost 2 bases and J 7 bases, leaving 15 bases between the germline ends. CDR3 sequence: CAISEETSLEEQYF. The CDR3 bases are TGTGCCATCAGTGAGGAAACTAGCTTAGAGGAGCAGTACTTC.

The chain links TRBV4-1 to TRBJ2-2; D tentatively reads TRBD1 or TRBD2 (6 bases each). Per germline, CDR1 MGHRA and CDR2 YSYEKL. The CDR3 contains 16 residues. Trimming pared 4 bases from V and 3 bases from J, leaving 15 bases between. CDR3 sequence: CASSPEGGLYTGELFF. In DNA, the CDR3 is TGCGCCAGCAGCCCCGAGGGGGGATTGTACACCGGGGAGCTGTTTTTT.

This clone was recorded a few times. This chain joins TRBV2 and TRBJ2-7; 9 bases are shared with TRBD1. The CDR3 is made up of 14 amino acids. V trimming: 4 bases; J trimming: 3 bases; junction bases outside the gene matches: 4. Germline V CDR1 and CDR2: SNHLY, FYNNEI. The CDR3 DNA sequence: TGTGCCAGCAGTGTGGGACAGGGCTTCTACGAGCAGTACTTC. This sequence encodes CASSVGQGFYEQYF. The full variable domain, its missing parts supplied by reference TRBV2 and TRBJ2-7, is EPEVTQTPSHQVTQMGQEVILRCVPISNHLYFYWYRQILGQKVEFLVSFYNNEISEKSEIFDDQFSVERPDGSNFTLKIRSTKLEDSAMYFCASSVGQGFYEQYFGPGTRLTVT.

This rearrangement joins TRBV10-3 to TRBJ1-2; possible D gene TRBD1, 5 bases. Per the germline V gene, CDR1 is ENHRY and CDR2 is SYGVKD. The CDR3 runs 15 residues. The V end lost 3 bases, the J end lost 2 bases, and 13 bases lay between the germline ends. The CDR3: CAISDRQSENYGYTF. The CDR3 bases are TGTGCCATCAGTGATCGACAGAGCGAGAACTATGGCTACACCTTC.

This clone was observed a few times. The chain uses TRBV27 and TRBJ2-6, with D maybe TRBD2 (5 bases). The CDR3 covers 18 residues. Germline CDR1 MNHEY, CDR2 SMNVEV (reference sequence). The V end lost 3 bases, the J end lost 1 base, and 16 bases lay between the germline ends. The CDR3: CASSLGATLGSGANVLTF. CDR3 nucleotides: TGTGCCAGCAGTTTGGGAGCAACTCTGGGATCTGGGGCCAACGTCCTGACTTTC.

The V gene is TRBV13, the J gene TRBJ2-7; 16 nucleotides align to TRBD2. The germline V gene has CDR1 PRHDT and CDR2 FYEKMQ (reference sequence). This CDR3 region has 18 residues. Germline trimming cut 3 bases from V and 2 bases from J; bases unmatched to any gene: 7. CDR3: CASSFRSGTSGGAYEQYF. In nucleotides, the CDR3 is TGTGCCAGCAGCTTTAGATCCGGGACTAGCGGGGGGGCCTACGAGCAGTACTTC.

The rearrangement links TRBV6-5 to TRBJ2-5; 8 positions match TRBD2. The V gene's germline CDR1 is MNHEY and CDR2 SVGAGI. Germline trimming cut 5 bases from V and 8 bases from J; bases unmatched to any gene: 7. This CDR3 comprises 13 residues. This CDR3 is CASSQLSGGTQYF. The DNA of the CDR3 is TGTGCCAGCAGTCAGCTCAGCGGGGGTACCCAGTACTTC.

Concerning this clone: A much bigger clone sits one base away, suggesting this may be a read error. CDR3 protein: CASSPGQSYEQYF. The CDR3, as DNA: TGTGCCAGCAGCCCGGGACAGTCCTACGAGCAGTACTTC. The V call is TRBV7-2, the J call TRBJ2-7; 7 nucleotides agree with TRBD1. Germline loops: CDR1 SGHTA, CDR2 FQGNSA. V gave up 5 bases and J gave up 1 base; unmatched junction bases: 2. There are 13 residues in the CDR3.

This clone appeared a single time. The J gene is TRBJ2-2, the V gene TRBV11-3, with 8 positions matching TRBD1. Germline V gene lookup returns CDR1 SGHNT and CDR2 YENEEA. The V gene end was trimmed by 1 base and the J gene end by 5 bases; junction bases not matched to a gene: 12. CDR3 length: 18 amino acids. This CDR3 is CASSLGGGRTGSTGELFF. The CDR3 coding sequence is TGTGCCAGCAGCTTAGGAGGGGGTCGGACAGGGTCGACCGGGGAGCTGTTTTTT.